This TCR beta chain appears in the sequencing data of a study of blood T cell repertoires in COVID-19. The overall study: COVID-19 samples from acute and convalescent phases originated in the United States, Italy and Spain.

Repertoires were generated with immunoSEQ multiplex PCR, while TCRdb's copy carries only in-frame clones and drops some. This sample has a few hundred thousand clones; about nine tenths occur once, and the top ten carry approximately 4.3%. The material sequenced was peripheral blood. This TCR was sampled from a man aged 60-69 years who had recovered from COVID-19.

DNA of the CDR3: TGTGCCAGCAGTCGAGAGCCCAGGGGCCCATCAACTAATGAAAAACTGTTTTTT. Its translation is CASSREPRGPSTNEKLFF. The rearrangement uses TRBV6-6 and TRBJ1-4; possible D gene TRBD1, 6 bases. Germline V CDR1 and CDR2: MNHNY, SVGAGI (reference sequence). The germline V and J ends were trimmed by 5 bases and 0 bases, with 19 bases remaining between them. This CDR3 has 18 amino acids.